A single sample is the source of the 18 T cell receptor beta chains below, sequenced in a study of shared clonotypes between healthy human individuals. TCRdb's copy holds only in-frame clones and misses some; the assay was immunoSEQ multiplex PCR. The sample lists millions of clones; around nine tenths were seen once. Sequenced sample: naive CD4+ T cells sorted from blood. Subset reported: CD45RA+ positively selected. All receptors come from a man between 18 and 29 years old in good health.

This sequence joins TRBV6-1 and TRBJ1-1; the match to TRBD1 covers 11 bases. The V and J ends lost 7 bases and 11 bases, in that order; junction bases with no gene match: 15. The CDR3 sequence is 15 residues long. Germline V gene sequence: CDR1 MNHNS, CDR2 SASEGT. As DNA, the CDR3 is TGTGCCAGCACTTCAGTGGGACAGGGGGACCGCAGGGCTTTCTTT. It is translated as CASTSVGQGDRRAFF.

The chain combines TRBV11-2 with TRBJ2-1, with TRBD2 matching over 11 bases. J was trimmed by 9 bases and V by 5 bases; bases with no gene match: 9. Germline V gene lookup returns CDR1 SGHAT and CDR2 FQNNGV. CDR3 length: 15 residues. CDR3 DNA sequence: TGTGCCAGCAGCGCAGTTTCTAGCGGGAGGACTGAGCAGTTCTTC. This sequence encodes CASSAVSSGRTEQFF.

The CDR3 protein is CASSLGQGAERAFF. CDR3 nucleotide sequence: TGTGCCAGCAGCTTAGGCCAGGGGGCAGAGAGAGCTTTCTTT. The chain combines TRBV7-9 with TRBJ1-1; TRBD1 matches at 8 bases. There are 14 residues in the CDR3. CDR1 and CDR2 from the germline V gene are SEHNR and FQNEAQ (reference sequence). Germline trimming cut 1 base from V and 10 bases from J; bases unmatched to any gene: 8.

This clone came up once. CDR3 DNA sequence: TGTGCCAGCAGCTTGGGTGGGAGGAAAGACAATGAGCAGTTCTTC. Translated: CASSLGGRKDNEQFF. The gene calls are TRBV5-5 and TRBJ2-1; possible D gene TRBD2, 6 bases. The CDR3 contains 15 residues. V lost 0 bases and J lost 5, with 12 bases in between. In germline, CDR1 is SGHKS, CDR2 YYEKEE (reference sequence).

The V and J genes are TRBV18 and TRBJ2-1; no firm D call. Looked up from germline, CDR1 is KGHSH and CDR2 is LQKENI. The CDR3 is 13 residues long. V lost 1 base and J lost 10, with 11 bases in between. In nucleotides, the CDR3 is TGTGCCAGCTCACCACGAAGCGCGGACGAGCAGTTCTTC. It encodes CASSPRSADEQFF. The full variable domain, its missing parts supplied by reference TRBV18 and TRBJ2-1, is NAGVMQNPRHLVRRRGQEARLRCSPMKGHSHVYWYRQLPEEGLKFMVYLQKENIIDESGMPKERFSAEFPKEGPSILRIQQVVRGDSAAYFCASSPRSADEQFFGPGTRLTVL.

With respect to this clone: Additional DNA sequences in this sample encode the identical CDR3. The chain links TRBV19 to TRBJ2-2; 8 bases align to TRBD1. This CDR3 region has 15 residues. The V and J ends lost 3 bases and 4 bases, in that order; junction bases with no gene match: 4. Germline CDR1 LNHDA, CDR2 SQIVND (reference sequence). CDR3 sequence (DNA): TGTGCCAGTAGTATCGGGACAGGTAGCACCGGGGAGCTGTTTTTT. Translation: CASSIGTGSTGELFF.

Details on this clone: The same CDR3 is also encoded by other DNA sequences in this sample. The J gene is TRBJ2-7, the V gene TRBV10-3; 10 bases are shared with TRBD2. Germline-derived CDR1 and CDR2 are ENHRY and SYGVKD. V lost 3 bases to trimming and J lost 7 bases; unmatched junction nucleotides: 6. The CDR3 sequence is 14 residues long. CDR3 sequence reads: CAISELAGGREQYF. Here the CDR3 DNA reads TGTGCCATCAGTGAATTAGCGGGAGGCCGGGAGCAGTACTTC.

This CDR3 reads CASSSRTSRYNEQFF. The CDR3 coding sequence is TGTGCCAGCAGCTCCCGGACTAGCCGGTACAATGAGCAGTTCTTC. The chain joins TRBV11-2 to TRBJ2-1, with 8 bases identical to TRBD2. V was pared by 4 bases and J by 4 bases, with 6 bases of the junction left unmatched. CDR1 is SGHAT and CDR2 is FQNNGV in the germline V gene. The CDR3 is made up of 15 amino acids.

About this clone itself: This sample also contains other DNA sequences that code for the same CDR3. The chain carries TRBV7-9 and TRBJ1-6; no clear D gene. The V end lost 4 bases, the J end lost 1 base, and 2 bases lay between the germline ends. This CDR3 comprises 13 residues. Per the germline V gene, CDR1 is SEHNR and CDR2 is FQNEAQ (reference sequence). CDR3 region: CASSSSYNSPLHF. DNA of the CDR3: TGTGCCAGCAGCTCATCCTATAATTCACCCCTCCACTTT.

This chain uses TRBV29-1 with TRBJ2-3, with no clear D. V was clipped by 7 bases and J by 2 bases, with 10 bases between them. CDR1 is SQVTM, CDR2 ANQGSEA, per germline. The length of the CDR3 is 12 residues. The CDR3, as DNA: TGCAGCGCCTCGACTGACACAGATACGCAGTATTTT. Translated: CSASTDTDTQYF.

The chain is built from TRBV6-5 and TRBJ2-5, with D possibly being TRBD2 (5 bases). Germline values: CDR1 MNHEY, CDR2 SVGAGI. V gave up 5 bases and J gave up 5 bases, with 15 bases separating them. This CDR3 spans 14 amino acids. The CDR3 DNA reads as TGTGCCAGCAGTCAATCACTAGGCGGGGAGACCCAGTACTTC. This codes for CASSQSLGGETQYF.

On this clone: Other nucleotide sequences in the sample specify the same CDR3. This chain uses TRBV9 with TRBJ1-2, with 7 bases fitting TRBD1. The CDR3 covers 14 residues. The germline CDR1 and CDR2 sequences are SGDLS and YYNGEE. Trimming removed 4 bases from V and 1 base from J; junction bases left unmatched: 4. The CDR3 DNA is TGTGCCAGCAGCCGGACAGGTGATAACTATGGCTACACCTTC. This gives the protein CASSRTGDNYGYTF.

This rearrangement joins TRBV4-1 to TRBJ2-6; tentatively, D is TRBD2 (5 bases). The ends were cut back, 6 bases at V and 4 bases at J, with 7 bases in the middle. The CDR3 has 13 residues. Germline loops: CDR1 MGHRA, CDR2 YSYEKL. The DNA of the CDR3 is TGCGCCAGCAGGCGCGGGGGGGCCAACGTCCTGACTTTC. Translated, it gives CASRRGGANVLTF.

V and J are TRBV5-1 and TRBJ2-7; D is unclear. The CDR3 has 13 residues. CDR1 and CDR2 from the germline V gene are SGHRS and YFSETQ. Trimming stripped 0 bases from V and 2 bases from J, with 6 bases between. The CDR3 is CASSLGLPYEQYF. CDR3 bases: TGCGCCAGCAGCTTGGGACTCCCCTACGAGCAGTACTTC.

In the case of this clone: The sample holds other DNA sequences that translate to the same CDR3. For the CDR3, the DNA is TGTGCCAGCAGCGTAGCGGGGGGGAGCTCCTACGAGCAGTACTTC. It codes for CASSVAGGSSYEQYF. The rearrangement uses TRBV9 and TRBJ2-7; 8 bases map to TRBD2. The CDR3 has 15 residues. Germline CDR1 is SGDLS and CDR2 is YYNGEE. J lost 0 bases, V lost 0 bases, and 2 bases had no gene match.

Of note for this clone: The same CDR3 arises from other DNA sequences in this sample as well. The chain has TRBV7-2 and TRBJ2-3, with 11 bases aligning to TRBD2. CDR1 is SGHTA, CDR2 FQGNSA, per germline. V lost 5 bases, J lost 4 bases, and 8 bases stayed unmatched. The CDR3 length is 16 residues. For the CDR3, the DNA is TGTGCCAGCAGCCCCAGGACTAGCGGGCGCGCAGATACGCAGTATTTT. Protein sequence: CASSPRTSGRADTQYF.

The rearrangement links TRBV5-1 to TRBJ2-1; maybe TRBD2 (7 bases). CDR3 size: 16 residues. Looked up from germline, CDR1 is SGHRS and CDR2 is YFSETQ. V was pared by 0 bases and J by 4 bases, with 14 bases between. The CDR3 nucleotides are TGCGCCAGCAGCTTGGTGTCGGGGGGCACTTACAATGAGCAGTTCTTC. Translated: CASSLVSGGTYNEQFF.

This rearrangement joins TRBV11-2 to TRBJ1-2; 9 bases line up with TRBD1. CDR1 SGHAT and CDR2 FQNNGV come from the germline V gene. V was pared by 4 bases and J by 4 bases, with 4 bases of the junction left unmatched. The CDR3 loop spans 14 amino acids. For the CDR3, the DNA is TGTGCCAGCAGCTCCTACAGGGGGCCCTATGGCTACACCTTC. Translating gives CASSSYRGPYGYTF. Combining the CDR3 with reference TRBV11-2 and TRBJ1-2 gives the whole variable domain EAGVAQSPRYKIIEKRQSVAFWCNPISGHATLYWYQQILGQGPKLLIQFQNNGVVDDSQLPKDRFSAERLKGVDSTLKIQPAKLEDSAVYLCASSSYRGPYGYTFGSGTRLTVV.